A selection of T cell receptor beta chains follows, all from one sample in a study of blood T cell repertoires in COVID-19. Only in-frame clones appear in the TCRdb table, and some are missing; sequencing was by immunoSEQ multiplex PCR. Here the sample spans about 200,000 clones, about nine tenths being singletons. The sequenced sample was peripheral blood. The receptors shown here come from a man in his forties or fifties with acute or convalescent COVID-19. Each CDR3 is given with its conserved first and last residue. D genes are given only for firm matches. For some rows the clone size is stated as once, few or many, or as a class when expanded; others skip it.

V	size	J	D	DNA	CDR3
TRBV5-4	-	TRBJ2-7	TRBD2	TGTGCCAGCAGCCCGGGAGGGGCGGGATCCTACGAGCAGTACTTC	CASSPGGAGSYEQYF
TRBV25-1	-	TRBJ1-5	-	TGTGCCAGCAGTCAACAGGCGGGGCAGCCCCAGCATTTT	CASSQQAGQPQHF
TRBV6-1	-	TRBJ2-5	-	TGTGCCAGCAGTGAAACGTGGCAGGGGAGAGAGACCCAGTACTTC	CASSETWQGRETQYF
TRBV3-1/TRBV3-2	-	TRBJ2-7	-	TGTGCCAGCAGCCAAGATGTCAGGGTCTCCTACGAGCAGTACTTC	CASSQDVRVSYEQYF
TRBV6-1	-	TRBJ1-6	-	TGTGCCAGCAGTGAAGGACAGAATTCACCCCTCCACTTT	CASSEGQNSPLHF
TRBV18	-	TRBJ2-2	-	TGTGCCAGCCCCTACAGATTGACAGACCCCACCGGGGAGCTGTTTTTT	CASPYRLTDPTGELFF
TRBV30	-	TRBJ1-2	-	TGTGCCTGGAGTGTCCCGTTTATCGGGGGCTACACCTTC	CAWSVPFIGGYTF
TRBV14	-	TRBJ2-5	-	TGTGCCAGCAGCGCGGGACTTAAAGAGACCCAGTACTTC	CASSAGLKETQYF
TRBV2	-	TRBJ1-2	TRBD1	TGTGCCAGCAGACTCGACAGGGGCTATGGCTACACCTTC	CASRLDRGYGYTF
TRBV6-2/TRBV6-3	few	TRBJ1-2	-	TGTGCCAGCAGTTACGACAATGGGGGCTACACCTTC	CASSYDNGGYTF
TRBV6-5	-	TRBJ1-3	TRBD1	TGTGCCAGCAACCGGGACAGATTATCTGGAAACACCATATATTTT	CASNRDRLSGNTIYF
TRBV7-6	-	TRBJ2-5	-	TGTGCCAGCAGCTTAGGACCCCCGAGGGAGGTCAGCGAGACCCAGTACTTC	CASSLGPPREVSETQYF
TRBV10-3	-	TRBJ1-1	-	TGTGCCATCAGTGTGAGGGACTCGAACACTGAAGCTTTCTTT	CAISVRDSNTEAFF
TRBV19	once	TRBJ2-5	TRBD2	TGTGCCAGTAGTCCCAGGAGGGCGGGGGGTCAGGAGACCCAGTACTTC	CASSPRRAGGQETQYF
TRBV11-2	-	TRBJ1-5	TRBD1	TGTGCCAGCAGCGGAGCAGGGGGTCATCAGCCCCAGCATTTT	CASSGAGGHQPQHF
TRBV2	-	TRBJ1-6	-	TGTGCCAGCAGAGCCCAGGGGAATTCACCCCTCCACTTT	CASRAQGNSPLHF
TRBV3-1/TRBV3-2	-	TRBJ1-1	-	TGTGCCAGCAGCCACCTAACAGGTGAAGCTTTCTTT	CASSHLTGEAFF
TRBV30	-	TRBJ1-4	TRBD1	TGTGCCTGGACCACATACAGGGGGGGAGTACCCGGGGAAAAACTGTTTTTT	CAWTTYRGGVPGEKLFF
TRBV14	-	TRBJ1-2	-	TGTGCCAGCAGCCATGGGAGGTGGGATGGCTACACCTTC	CASSHGRWDGYTF
TRBV5-6	-	TRBJ1-2	TRBD1	TGTGCCAGCAGCCCCTGGGACAGGCCTAACTATGGCTACACCTTC	CASSPWDRPNYGYTF
TRBV18	few	TRBJ1-2	TRBD1	TGTGCCAGCTCACCAAGGGGACAGGGGACCTATGGCTACACCTTC	CASSPRGQGTYGYTF
TRBV6-6	-	TRBJ1-3	-	TGTGCCAGCAGTCCTCCCGGGACACCCTCTGGAAACACCATATATTTT	CASSPPGTPSGNTIYF
TRBV6-5	-	TRBJ1-4	-	TGTGCCAGCAGTTACCAAGAGAATGAAAAACTGTTTTTT	CASSYQENEKLFF
TRBV18	-	TRBJ1-1	TRBD1	TGTGCCAGCTCAACGCGACAGGGTGGGACTGAAGCTTTCTTT	CASSTRQGGTEAFF
TRBV2	once	TRBJ2-1	TRBD1	TGTGCCAGCATCCCCAGACAGGGAAGGGTACAATCGGAGCAGTTCTTC	CASIPRQGRVQSEQFF
TRBV6-5	-	TRBJ2-7	-	TGTGCCAGCAGTTACTTTACAGGGAGAGGATACGAGCAGTACTTC	CASSYFTGRGYEQYF
TRBV12-3/TRBV12-4	-	TRBJ1-1	-	TGTGCCAGCAGTTTTAACGGGGGCACTGAAGCTTTCTTT	CASSFNGGTEAFF